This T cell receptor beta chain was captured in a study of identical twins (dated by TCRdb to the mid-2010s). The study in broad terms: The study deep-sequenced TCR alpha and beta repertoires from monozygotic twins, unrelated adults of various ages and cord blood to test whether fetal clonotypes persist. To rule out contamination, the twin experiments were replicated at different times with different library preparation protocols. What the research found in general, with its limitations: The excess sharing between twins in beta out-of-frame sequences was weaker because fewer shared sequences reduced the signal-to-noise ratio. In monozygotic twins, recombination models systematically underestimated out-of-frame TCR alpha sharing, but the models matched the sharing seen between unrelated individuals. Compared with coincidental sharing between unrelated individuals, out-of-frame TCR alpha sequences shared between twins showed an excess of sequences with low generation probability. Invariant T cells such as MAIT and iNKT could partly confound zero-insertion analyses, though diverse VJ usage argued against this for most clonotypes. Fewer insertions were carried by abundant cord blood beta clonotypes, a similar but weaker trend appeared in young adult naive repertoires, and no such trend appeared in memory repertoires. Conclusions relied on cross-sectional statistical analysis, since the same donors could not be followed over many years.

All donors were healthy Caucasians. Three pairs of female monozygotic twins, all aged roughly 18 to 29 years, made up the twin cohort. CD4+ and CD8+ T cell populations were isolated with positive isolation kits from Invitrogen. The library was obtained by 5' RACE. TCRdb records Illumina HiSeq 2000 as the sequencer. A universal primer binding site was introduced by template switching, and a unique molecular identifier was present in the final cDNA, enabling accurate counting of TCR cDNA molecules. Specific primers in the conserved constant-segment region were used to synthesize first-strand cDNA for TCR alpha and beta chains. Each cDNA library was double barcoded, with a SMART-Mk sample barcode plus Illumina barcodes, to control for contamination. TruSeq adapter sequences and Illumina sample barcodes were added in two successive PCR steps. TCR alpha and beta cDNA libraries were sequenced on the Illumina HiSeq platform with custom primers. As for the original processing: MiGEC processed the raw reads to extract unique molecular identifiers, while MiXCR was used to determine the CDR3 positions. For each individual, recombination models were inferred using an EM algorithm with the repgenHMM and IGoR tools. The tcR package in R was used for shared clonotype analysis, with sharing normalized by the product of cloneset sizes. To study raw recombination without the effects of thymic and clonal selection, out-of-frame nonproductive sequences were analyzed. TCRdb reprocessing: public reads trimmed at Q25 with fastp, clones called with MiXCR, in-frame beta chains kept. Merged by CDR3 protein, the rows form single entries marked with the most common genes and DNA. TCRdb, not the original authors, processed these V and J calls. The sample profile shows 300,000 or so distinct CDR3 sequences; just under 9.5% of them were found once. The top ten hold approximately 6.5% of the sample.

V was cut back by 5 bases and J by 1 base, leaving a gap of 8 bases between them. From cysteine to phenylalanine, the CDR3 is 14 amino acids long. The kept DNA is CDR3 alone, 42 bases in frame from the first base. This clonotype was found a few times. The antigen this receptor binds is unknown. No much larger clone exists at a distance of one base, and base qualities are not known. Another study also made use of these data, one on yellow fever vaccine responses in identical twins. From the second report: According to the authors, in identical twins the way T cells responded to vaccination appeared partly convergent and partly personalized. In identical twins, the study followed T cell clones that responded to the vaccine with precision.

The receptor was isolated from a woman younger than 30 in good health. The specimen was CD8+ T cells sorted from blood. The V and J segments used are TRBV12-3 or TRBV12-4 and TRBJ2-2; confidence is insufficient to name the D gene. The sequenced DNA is TGTGCCAGCAGTCTTATGGGGAACACCGGGGAGCTGTTTTTT. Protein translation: CASSLMGNTGELFF.